This record looks at one TCR beta chain sequence and its context. Its matching antigen is unknown. Repertoires were generated with immunoSEQ multiplex PCR, while TCRdb's copy carries only in-frame clones and drops some. The table shows roughly 62,000 clones, with 90% to 95% occurring only once. This record belongs to a study of graft-versus-host responses after intestinal transplantation. Germline V CDR1 and CDR2: MGHRA, YSYEKL. The CDR3 sequence is 15 residues long. With 0 bases removed from V and 6 bases from J, the gap between germline ends came to 15 bases. Whole-study results and caveats: Allografts carried high graft-versus-host to host-versus-graft clonal ratios in patients having graft-donor T cell macrochimerism.

V gene TRBV4-1 combines with J gene TRBJ2-7; weak D call: TRBD2 (6 bases). The specimen was PBMCs, collected about 4 months after intestinal transplantation. This sequence originates from a human patient who received an intestinal transplant, so some T cells may come from the graft donor. CDR3 coding DNA: TGCGCCAGCAGCCAAGAGGGGACGGGAGTAGGCGAGCAGTACTTC. This encodes CASSQEGTGVGEQYF.